This T cell receptor (beta chain) originates from a study of Ad26.COV2.S vaccination and SARS-CoV-2 variants. Findings of the study overall: Similar non-spike TCR breadth was observed in recipients of vaccine and of placebo. Reportedly, after vaccination the spike-specific CD8+ and CD4+ T cell responses displayed substantial breadth.

Points on this clone: What it recognizes is unknown.

Libraries were prepared by immunoSEQ multiplex PCR; TCRdb keeps only in-frame clonotypes and omits some of them. The repertoire holds hundreds of thousands of clones, roughly 87% seen once, with around 3.7% in the top ten. Per germline, CDR1 SEHNR and CDR2 FQNEAQ (reference sequence). The CDR3 has 14 residues. V was pared by 5 bases and J by 4 bases, with 5 bases of the junction left unmatched. The sample's treatment: roughly 18 received Ad26.COV2.S at low or high dose, single or two shots; several received placebo; per-sample allocation not given. Sampling occurred on day 63 after the first vaccine or placebo injection. A Boston donor was an adult aged 18-55 years. Its platform was an Ad26 vector, and its expressed antigen was Wuhan-strain SARS-CoV-2 spike.

The receptor was derived from a person between 18 and 60 years old who received the Ad26.COV2.S COVID-19 vaccine or a placebo. V usage is TRBV7-9 and J usage is TRBJ1-1; 9 bases align to TRBD1. Material: peripheral blood, obtained in a trial of Ad26.COV2.S vaccine versus placebo. In DNA, the CDR3 is TGTGCCAGCAGCAACTACAGGGGGCCCACTGAAGCTTTCTTT. Translation: CASSNYRGPTEAFF.